These T cell receptor beta chains were read from a single sample in a study of T cell repertoires in cytomegalovirus infection. TCRdb processed the reads anew with MiXCR; each CDR3 protein has one entry. The sample has under 50,000 distinct CDR3 sequences; 20% to 25% are singletons. Antigen specificity for these receptors is unknown. Input material: PBMCs, sequenced either directly or after in vitro stimulation (not recorded which). The receptors come from a human donor in good health (CMV status not recorded). Some clones in this sample may be carry-over from other donors' samples. CDR3s include the opening cysteine and the closing phenylalanine or tryptophan. The D gene is left open where the match is weak. Expanded clones are given a class, and other clones once, few, many or no size at all.

v_call: TRBV7-9
cdr3_length: 14
j_call: TRBJ1-1
clone_size: many
d_call: -
cdr3_aa: CASSLAQGSTEAFF
cdr3_nt: TGTGCCAGCAGCTTAGCCCAGGGGTCGACTGAAGCTTTCTTT

v_call: TRBV7-6
cdr3_length: 15
j_call: TRBJ1-1
clone_size: many
d_call: -
cdr3_aa: CASSLGRGLRTEAFF
cdr3_nt: TGTGCCAGCAGCTTAGGACGAGGGTTACGGACTGAAGCTTTCTTT

v_call: TRBV2
cdr3_length: 10
j_call: TRBJ2-1
clone_size: many
d_call: -
cdr3_aa: CASSDIEQFF
cdr3_nt: TGTGCCAGCAGTGACATTGAGCAGTTCTTC

v_call: TRBV2
cdr3_length: 13
j_call: TRBJ1-1
clone_size: -
d_call: TRBD1
cdr3_aa: CATTGDRVGEAFF
cdr3_nt: TGTGCCACAACGGGCGACAGGGTGGGAGAAGCTTTCTTT

v_call: TRBV12-3/TRBV12-4
cdr3_length: 17
j_call: TRBJ1-3
clone_size: -
d_call: -
cdr3_aa: CASSPPQTVLSGNTIYF
cdr3_nt: TGTGCCAGCAGCCCCCCCCAGACAGTCCTCTCTGGAAACACCATATATTTT

v_call: TRBV4-3
cdr3_length: 16
j_call: TRBJ2-1
clone_size: many
d_call: TRBD2
cdr3_aa: CASSHGLAVSYNEQFF
cdr3_nt: TGCGCCAGCAGCCATGGACTAGCGGTCTCCTACAATGAGCAGTTCTTC

v_call: TRBV2
cdr3_length: 14
j_call: TRBJ1-5
clone_size: once
d_call: TRBD1
cdr3_aa: CASSEDRLNQPQHF
cdr3_nt: TGTGCCAGCAGTGAGGACAGGCTCAATCAGCCCCAGCATTTT

v_call: TRBV19
cdr3_length: 14
j_call: TRBJ2-7
clone_size: -
d_call: -
cdr3_aa: CASSWGASSYEQYF
cdr3_nt: TGTGCCAGTTCGTGGGGAGCCAGCTCCTACGAGCAGTACTTC

v_call: TRBV20-1
cdr3_length: 16
j_call: TRBJ1-6
clone_size: -
d_call: -
cdr3_aa: CSASLGRSSYNSPLHF
cdr3_nt: TGCAGTGCTAGTTTGGGACGGAGCTCCTATAATTCACCCCTCCACTTT

v_call: TRBV7-3
cdr3_length: 15
j_call: TRBJ2-1
clone_size: -
d_call: TRBD2
cdr3_aa: CASSLSAGGSNEQFF
cdr3_nt: TGTGCCAGCAGCTTATCGGCGGGGGGGTCCAATGAGCAGTTCTTC

v_call: TRBV12-3/TRBV12-4
cdr3_length: 14
j_call: TRBJ1-1
clone_size: -
d_call: -
cdr3_aa: CASSLVWGGGEAFF
cdr3_nt: TGTGCCAGCAGTTTAGTATGGGGAGGGGGTGAAGCTTTCTTT

v_call: TRBV12-3/TRBV12-4
cdr3_length: 15
j_call: TRBJ1-3
clone_size: -
d_call: -
cdr3_aa: CASVTGRVSGNTIYF
cdr3_nt: TGTGCCAGCGTTACAGGGCGGGTCTCTGGAAACACCATATATTTT

v_call: TRBV11-1
cdr3_length: 16
j_call: TRBJ1-1
clone_size: many
d_call: TRBD1
cdr3_aa: CASSSRDRAVNTEAFF
cdr3_nt: TGTGCCAGCAGCTCCCGGGACAGGGCAGTGAACACTGAAGCTTTCTTT

v_call: TRBV5-1
cdr3_length: 14
j_call: TRBJ2-7
clone_size: many
d_call: -
cdr3_aa: CASSLQQATYEQYF
cdr3_nt: TGCGCCAGCAGCTTGCAGCAAGCCACCTACGAGCAGTACTTC

v_call: TRBV20-1
cdr3_length: 14
j_call: TRBJ1-2
clone_size: -
d_call: -
cdr3_aa: CSARDQEVNHGYTF
cdr3_nt: TGCAGTGCTAGAGATCAGGAAGTTAATCATGGCTACACCTTC

v_call: TRBV7-9
cdr3_length: 16
j_call: TRBJ2-5
clone_size: many
d_call: TRBD2
cdr3_aa: CASSSNRDYPRETQYF
cdr3_nt: TGTGCCAGCAGTTCCAACCGGGACTACCCCCGAGAGACCCAGTACTTC

v_call: TRBV7-2
cdr3_length: 15
j_call: TRBJ2-4
clone_size: many
d_call: -
cdr3_aa: CASSLGGGGINIQYF
cdr3_nt: TGTGCCAGCAGCTTAGGCGGCGGGGGCATTAACATTCAGTACTTC

v_call: TRBV27
cdr3_length: 14
j_call: TRBJ2-7
clone_size: -
d_call: TRBD2
cdr3_aa: CASSQREGLYEQYF
cdr3_nt: TGTGCCAGCAGTCAGCGGGAGGGCCTCTACGAGCAGTACTTC

v_call: TRBV19
cdr3_length: 14
j_call: TRBJ2-3
clone_size: -
d_call: TRBD2
cdr3_aa: CASSLGGLGHTQYF
cdr3_nt: TGTGCCAGTAGCCTCGGTGGACTAGGACATACGCAGTATTTT

v_call: TRBV13
cdr3_length: 15
j_call: TRBJ2-5
clone_size: -
d_call: -
cdr3_aa: CASSQGLSPQETQYF
cdr3_nt: TGTGCCAGCAGCCAAGGACTATCTCCCCAAGAGACCCAGTACTTC

v_call: TRBV6-5
cdr3_length: 15
j_call: TRBJ2-3
clone_size: -
d_call: -
cdr3_aa: CASSNGGEGTDTQYF
cdr3_nt: TGTGCCAGCAGTAACGGAGGGGAAGGGACAGATACGCAGTATTTT

v_call: TRBV12-3/TRBV12-4
cdr3_length: 14
j_call: TRBJ2-1
clone_size: -
d_call: -
cdr3_aa: CASAAAGSYNEQFF
cdr3_nt: TGTGCCAGCGCCGCTGCGGGGTCCTACAATGAGCAGTTCTTC

v_call: TRBV12-3/TRBV12-4
cdr3_length: 14
j_call: TRBJ2-1
clone_size: few
d_call: -
cdr3_aa: CASRTMRKDNEQFF
cdr3_nt: TGTGCCAGCAGGACAATGCGAAAGGACAATGAGCAGTTCTTC

v_call: TRBV12-3/TRBV12-4
cdr3_length: 17
j_call: TRBJ1-1
clone_size: many
d_call: -
cdr3_aa: CASTVSSSGGTNTEAFF
cdr3_nt: TGTGCCAGCACCGTATCATCGTCGGGGGGAACGAACACTGAAGCTTTCTTT

v_call: TRBV7-2
cdr3_length: 13
j_call: TRBJ2-7
clone_size: many
d_call: TRBD1
cdr3_aa: CASSTDRGHEQYF
cdr3_nt: TGTGCCAGCAGCACCGACAGGGGGCACGAGCAGTACTTC

v_call: TRBV5-6
cdr3_length: 15
j_call: TRBJ1-4
clone_size: few
d_call: -
cdr3_aa: CASSTMDSLNEKLFF
cdr3_nt: TGTGCCAGCAGCACGATGGACAGCCTTAATGAAAAACTGTTTTTT

v_call: TRBV5-6
cdr3_length: 13
j_call: TRBJ2-7
clone_size: -
d_call: -
cdr3_aa: CASCLDQNYEQYF
cdr3_nt: TGTGCCAGCTGCTTGGACCAAAACTACGAGCAGTACTTC